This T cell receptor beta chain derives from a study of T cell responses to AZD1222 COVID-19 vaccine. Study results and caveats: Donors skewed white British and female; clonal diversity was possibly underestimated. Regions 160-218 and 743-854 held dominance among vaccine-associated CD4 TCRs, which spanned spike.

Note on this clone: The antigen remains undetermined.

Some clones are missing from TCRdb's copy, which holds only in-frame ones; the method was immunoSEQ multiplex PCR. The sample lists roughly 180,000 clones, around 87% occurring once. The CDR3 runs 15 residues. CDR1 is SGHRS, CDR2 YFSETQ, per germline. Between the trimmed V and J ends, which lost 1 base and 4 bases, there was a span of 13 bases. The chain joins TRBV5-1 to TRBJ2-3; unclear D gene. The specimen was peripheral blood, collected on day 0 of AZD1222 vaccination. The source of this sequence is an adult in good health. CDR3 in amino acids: CASSLSGQDSDTQYF. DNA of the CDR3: TGCGCCAGCAGCTTGAGTGGTCAAGACTCAGATACGCAGTATTTT.